This is a list of T cell receptor beta chains from one sample in a study of shared clonotypes between healthy human individuals. Data came from immunoSEQ multiplex PCR; TCRdb stores just in-frame clones and leaves some out. This table has about 2.2 million clones, around 93% appearing once. The sample taken for sequencing was naive CD8+ T cells from PBMCs. The origin of the receptors is a man between 18 and 35 years old in good health. Some clones in this sample may be carry-over from other donors' samples. The CDR3 runs from the conserved cysteine through the conserved F or W. Fields, in order: V gene, clone size, J gene, D gene, CDR3 DNA, CDR3 protein. D genes are given only for firm matches. Rows may omit the clone size; those that give it use once, few, many or a size class.

>TRBV5-6|-|TRBJ2-7|-
TGTGCCAGCAGCTCGGGATACTCCTACGAGCAGTACTTC
CASSSGYSYEQYF
>TRBV27|-|TRBJ2-3|-
TGTGCCAGCAGAAAATACCGGGCCCGGGATATAGATACGCAGTATTTT
CASRKYRARDIDTQYF
>TRBV7-3|once|TRBJ2-3|-
TGTGCCAGCAGCTTAACGCCGTCAGGGCCCACAGATACGCAGTATTTT
CASSLTPSGPTDTQYF
>TRBV6-6|-|TRBJ1-5|-
TGTGCCAGCAGTTACTCCTTAATAGCCGTTCAGCCCCAGCATTTT
CASSYSLIAVQPQHF
>TRBV19|-|TRBJ2-4|-
TGTGCCAGTAGTATGATCCCCCAGGCGCTAGCCAAAAACATTCAGTACTTC
CASSMIPQALAKNIQYF
>TRBV9|once|TRBJ2-3|-
TGTGCCAGCAGCCATCCGACGTGGGGCGGGATCCCTTCTACGCAGTATTTT
CASSHPTWGGIPSTQYF
>TRBV6-5|-|TRBJ2-7|TRBD1
TGTGCCAGCAGTTGGGACAGCTACGAGCAGTACTTC
CASSWDSYEQYF
>TRBV28|-|TRBJ2-1|-
TGTGCCAGCTCGTCGAGACAGCGATACAATGAGCAGTTCTTC
CASSSRQRYNEQFF
>TRBV9|once|TRBJ2-1|-
TGTGCCAGCAGCGTAGAGCCAGTTATATCCTACAATGAGCAGTTCTTC
CASSVEPVISYNEQFF
>TRBV27|-|TRBJ1-4|-
TGTGCCAGCAGTTCGGTGGGCGCGGTCGAAAAACTGTTTTTT
CASSSVGAVEKLFF
>TRBV5-1|-|TRBJ2-6|-
TGCGCCAGCAGGGAGGACAGCGTCGGTGGGGCCAACGTCCTGACTTTC
CASREDSVGGANVLTF
>TRBV27|once|TRBJ1-1|TRBD1
TGTGCCAGCAGTTCCTACAGGGGCAACACTGAAGCTTTCTTT
CASSSYRGNTEAFF
>TRBV28|-|TRBJ2-2|-
TGTGCCAGCAGTTTATTACCGGCCGCCGGGGAGCTGTTTTTT
CASSLLPAAGELFF
>TRBV6-1|once|TRBJ1-2|-
TGTGCCAGCAGTGAATGGCAGCTACCCTCCTATGGCTACACCTTC
CASSEWQLPSYGYTF
>TRBV7-9|-|TRBJ2-7|-
TGTGCCAGCAGCAAAGGGGGAGGCTACGAGCAGTACTTC
CASSKGGGYEQYF
>TRBV30|few|TRBJ1-1|-
TGTGCCTGGAGTGTACCCTCGGTGAGGAACACTGAAGCTTTCTTT
CAWSVPSVRNTEAFF
>TRBV19|-|TRBJ1-1|-
TGTGCCAGTAGTACCCTTATGGGGGTCTTGAGCATGAACACTGAAGCTTTCTTT
CASSTLMGVLSMNTEAFF
>TRBV11-2|-|TRBJ2-7|-
TGTGCCAGCAGCTTAAGTGGTCACAACTACTACGAGCAGTACTTC
CASSLSGHNYYEQYF
>TRBV14|-|TRBJ1-2|TRBD1
TGTGCCAGCAGCCAAGGAGGGGGCGGCTACACCTTC
CASSQGGGGYTF
>TRBV30|-|TRBJ2-1|TRBD2
TGTGCCTTGGGGTCTAGCGGGAGCCATGAGCAGTTCTTC
CALGSSGSHEQFF
>TRBV9|-|TRBJ2-3|-
TGTGCCAGCAGCGTCGCGGGGTTCATGTCAGATACGCAGTATTTT
CASSVAGFMSDTQYF
>TRBV15|-|TRBJ2-3|-
TGTGCCACCCGGGGTAAGGGAGAAGATACGCAGTATTTT
CATRGKGEDTQYF
>TRBV10-2|-|TRBJ2-2|-
TGCGCCAGCAGACGGACAGAGAACACCGGGGAGCTGTTTTTT
CASRRTENTGELFF
>TRBV9|-|TRBJ2-3|-
TGTGCCAGCAGCGACCAACCGGGACTTTCCACAGATACGCAGTATTTT
CASSDQPGLSTDTQYF
>TRBV15|-|TRBJ2-1|-
TGTGCCACCAGCAGAGGACAGGTGGATGAGCAGTTCTTC
CATSRGQVDEQFF
>TRBV9|-|TRBJ2-5|-
TGTGCCAGCAGCGTAGCAGGGACTGAGCGAGAGACCCAGTACTTC
CASSVAGTERETQYF
>TRBV13|-|TRBJ1-2|TRBD1
TGTGCCAGCAGCTTAGGCCGACAGGGGGCGCCGGGTGGCTACACCTTC
CASSLGRQGAPGGYTF
>TRBV7-2|-|TRBJ1-1|TRBD1
TGTGCCAGCAGCCCCCTAGGGGGCCCCACTGAAGCTTTCTTT
CASSPLGGPTEAFF
>TRBV29-1|-|TRBJ2-1|-
TGCAGCGTTGCTCCTAGTGGGCATGAGCAGTTCTTC
CSVAPSGHEQFF
>TRBV4-2|-|TRBJ1-5|TRBD1
TGTGCCAGCAGCCAAGTACAGGGGGAAAACAGCAATCAGCCCCAGCATTTT
CASSQVQGENSNQPQHF
>TRBV4-1|-|TRBJ1-2|TRBD1
TGCGCCAGCAGCCCCCGGGACAGGGGGAACTATGGCTACACCTTC
CASSPRDRGNYGYTF
>TRBV29-1|-|TRBJ2-7|TRBD2
TGCAGCGCCCTGCCCCTAGCGGGGAAATACGAGCAGTACTTC
CSALPLAGKYEQYF
>TRBV28|few|TRBJ2-2|TRBD2
TGTGCCAGCAGTTTCGGGACTAGCGCTGGCGGGGAGCTGTTTTTT
CASSFGTSAGGELFF
>TRBV7-9|-|TRBJ2-1|-
TGTGCCACCGCGGCCGGCGGTTGGAATGAGCAGTTCTTC
CATAAGGWNEQFF
>TRBV5-6|-|TRBJ2-7|-
TGTGCCAGCAGCCATGCAAAGGGGACTCCTTTTTCCTACGAGCAGTACTTC
CASSHAKGTPFSYEQYF
>TRBV9|-|TRBJ1-6|-
TGTGCCAGCAGCGTAGACAGGGTTAATTCACCCCTCCACTTT
CASSVDRVNSPLHF
>TRBV27|-|TRBJ2-7|-
TGTGCCAGCAGTTTATCTCGGAGGGCGGAGCAGTACTTC
CASSLSRRAEQYF
>TRBV27|-|TRBJ2-7|-
TGTGCCAGCAGTTGGGGGGACGCGACCTACGAGCAGTACTTC
CASSWGDATYEQYF
>TRBV11-2|-|TRBJ2-7|-
TGTGCCAGCAGCCCGCTAGACTACGAGCAGTACTTC
CASSPLDYEQYF
>TRBV9|-|TRBJ2-7|-
TGTGCCAGCAGCGCCGCTGGGACTGGGGCCTACGAGCAGTACTTC
CASSAAGTGAYEQYF
>TRBV7-9|-|TRBJ2-2|-
TGTGCCAGCAGCTTAGCGCGGGTCTTACGGGAGAAGGGGGAGCTGTTTTTT
CASSLARVLREKGELFF
>TRBV2|-|TRBJ1-1|-
TGTGCCACAAACCATCGGGGGCAGGGGAGTGATGAAGCTTTCTTT
CATNHRGQGSDEAFF
>TRBV4-1|-|TRBJ2-7|-
TGCGCCAGCAGCCAAGGCGCGATAGAGCAGTACTTC
CASSQGAIEQYF
>TRBV4-1|-|TRBJ1-2|-
TGCGCCAGCAGCCAGGCAGAGACTAACTATGGCTACACCTTC
CASSQAETNYGYTF
>TRBV7-9|-|TRBJ2-1|-
TGTGCCAGCATAGGGGGAGGGATTCCTACCTACAATGAGCAGTTCTTC
CASIGGGIPTYNEQFF
>TRBV19|few|TRBJ1-1|-
TGTGCCGCGGGGGCAGAAGCTTTCTTT
CAAGAEAFF
>TRBV7-9|-|TRBJ2-7|TRBD1
TGTGCCAGCAGCTCCCGCTCGACAGGGGGCCCCGCCAACGAGCAGTACTTC
CASSSRSTGGPANEQYF
>TRBV28|-|TRBJ2-7|TRBD2
TGTGCCAGCAGTCGGACTAGCGGGAGCAGCGAGCAGTACTTC
CASSRTSGSSEQYF
>TRBV29-1|-|TRBJ2-7|-
TGCAGCGTGGAAACAGGACCTTACGAGCAGTACTTC
CSVETGPYEQYF
>TRBV5-1|-|TRBJ2-7|-
TGCGCCAGCAGCCTGAATTGGGGCGGCTACTACGAGCAGTACTTC
CASSLNWGGYYEQYF
>TRBV6-1|-|TRBJ2-7|-
TGTGCCAGCAGTGAAGGACTAAACCAGTCCTACGAGCAGTACTTC
CASSEGLNQSYEQYF